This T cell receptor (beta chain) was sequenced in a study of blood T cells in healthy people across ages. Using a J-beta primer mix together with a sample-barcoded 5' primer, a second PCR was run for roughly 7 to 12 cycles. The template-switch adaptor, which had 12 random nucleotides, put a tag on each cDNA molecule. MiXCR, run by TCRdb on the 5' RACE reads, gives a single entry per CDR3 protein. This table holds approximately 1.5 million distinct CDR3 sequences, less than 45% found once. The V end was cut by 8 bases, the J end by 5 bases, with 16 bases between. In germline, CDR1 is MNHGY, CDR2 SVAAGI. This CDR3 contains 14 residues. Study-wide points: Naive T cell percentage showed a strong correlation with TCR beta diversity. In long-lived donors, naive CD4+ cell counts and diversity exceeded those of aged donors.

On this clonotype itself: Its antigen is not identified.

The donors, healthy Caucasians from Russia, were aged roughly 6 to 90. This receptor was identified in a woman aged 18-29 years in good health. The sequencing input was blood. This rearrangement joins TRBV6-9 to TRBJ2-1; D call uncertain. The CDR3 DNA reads TGTGCCAGCCACCTTCAGAGGCGGCACAATGAGCAGTTCTTC. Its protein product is CASHLQRRHNEQFF.